The 14 T cell receptor beta chains reported below all come from one sample, sequenced in a study of T cell responses to AZD1222 COVID-19 vaccine. Some clones are missing from TCRdb's copy, which holds only in-frame ones; the method was immunoSEQ multiplex PCR. This sample has roughly 56,000 clones; around 80% occur once, and the top ten carry 20% to 30%. Sequencing was performed on peripheral blood, taken 28 days after the second AZD1222 dose. The receptors here all came from an adult who received the AZD1222 COVID-19 vaccine.

Points on this clone: Different DNA sequences within this sample yield the same CDR3. The CDR3 sequence: CASSQGRHTDTQYF. The CDR3, as DNA: TGTGCCAGCAGCCAAGGCCGGCACACAGATACGCAGTATTTT. V gene TRBV14 combines with J gene TRBJ2-3; D ambiguous. This CDR3 is built from 14 residues. Germline CDR1 SGHDN, CDR2 FVKESK. V lost 1 base to trimming and J lost 2 bases, with 7 bases between them.

This clone was counted a few times. This sample also contains other DNA sequences that code for the same CDR3. The gene calls are TRBV5-1 and TRBJ1-5, with D perhaps matching TRBD1 (6 bases). V lost 4 bases and J 2 bases, leaving 7 bases between the germline ends. Germline CDR1 and CDR2: SGHRS and YFSETQ. This CDR3 is built from 13 residues. The chain's CDR3 is CASSGGGNQPQHF. The DNA for the CDR3 is TGCGCCAGCAGCGGGGGCGGCAATCAGCCCCAGCATTTT.

The chain has TRBV5-4 and TRBJ2-1; no clear D gene. This CDR3 is 13 amino acids long. V was pared by 1 base and J by 6 bases, with 8 bases between. Germline values: CDR1 SGHNT, CDR2 YYREEE (reference sequence). In DNA, the CDR3 is TGTGCCAGCAGCTTGAGGTCCGGCAATGAGCAGTTCTTC. It encodes CASSLRSGNEQFF.

The chain links TRBV14 to TRBJ2-1; possible D gene TRBD2, 6 bases. This CDR3 spans 18 amino acids. Germline V lookup: CDR1 SGHDN, CDR2 FVKESK. V dropped 1 base and J dropped 4 bases, with 20 bases sitting between them. In nucleotides, the CDR3 is TGTGCCAGCAGCCAAGGTAGAGTTGGCGGGATGGGGTACAATGAGCAGTTCTTC. Protein sequence: CASSQGRVGGMGYNEQFF.

The chain uses TRBV6-5 and TRBJ1-6; D may be TRBD1 (5 bases). Trimming pared 5 bases from V and 7 bases from J, leaving 12 bases between. The CDR3 is 14 amino acids. The germline CDR1 and CDR2 sequences are MNHEY and SVGAGI. As DNA, the CDR3 is TGTGCCAGCAGTAACGGACAAGCCAATTCACCCCTCCACTTT. Translated: CASSNGQANSPLHF.

The CDR3 region is CASSFSPSTDTQYF. In DNA form, the CDR3 reads TGCGCCAGCAGCTTTTCGCCTAGCACAGATACGCAGTATTTT. The chain couples TRBV5-1 to TRBJ2-3, with unresolved D. The germline V and J ends were trimmed by 2 bases and 0 bases, with 7 bases remaining between them. CDR1 SGHRS and CDR2 YFSETQ come from the germline V gene. The CDR3 sequence is 14 residues long.

V usage is TRBV4-1 and J usage is TRBJ2-7, with no clear D. The CDR3 has 14 residues. From germline, CDR1 is MGHRA and CDR2 YSYEKL. Trimming shortened V by 0 bases and J by 4 bases, and 10 bases separated the two germline ends. In nucleotides, the CDR3 is TGCGCCAGCAGCCAAGATCAGAGGTCTTACGAGCAGTACTTC. It yields the protein CASSQDQRSYEQYF.

The chain has TRBV30 and TRBJ2-5; D unclear. The CDR3 sequence is 13 residues long. Per germline, CDR1 GTSNPN and CDR2 SVGIG (reference sequence). Trimming took 1 base from V and 4 from J, leaving 10 bases between them. This CDR3 is CAWSGQAGETQYF. For the CDR3, the DNA is TGTGCCTGGAGTGGGCAGGCAGGAGAGACCCAGTACTTC.

The V and J genes are TRBV27 and TRBJ2-7; 12 bases fit TRBD2. Germline trimming cut 4 bases from V and 3 bases from J; bases unmatched to any gene: 4. This CDR3 is built from 15 residues. Per germline, CDR1 MNHEY and CDR2 SMNVEV (reference sequence). The CDR3 DNA reads TGTGCCAGCAGTTCCGGACTAGCGGGACTCTACGAGCAGTACTTC. It translates to CASSSGLAGLYEQYF.

The rearrangement uses TRBV14 and TRBJ2-7; 10 bases are a match to TRBD2. The germline CDR1 and CDR2 sequences are SGHDN and FVKESK. The ends lost 1 base at V and 0 bases at J; junction bases unmatched: 3. The CDR3 consists of 16 residues. CDR3 residues: CASSQVAGGNSYEQYF. For the CDR3, the DNA is TGTGCCAGCAGCCAAGTAGCGGGAGGCAACTCCTACGAGCAGTACTTC.

This clone was seen only once. The V call is TRBV5-1, the J call TRBJ2-6; 10 positions agree with TRBD1. The CDR3 runs 22 residues. Germline assignment: CDR1 SGHRS and CDR2 YFSETQ. V dropped 0 bases and J dropped 4; count of bases not matched to a gene: 19. CDR3 in DNA: TGCGCCAGCAGCTTGGCCGAATCCCGGGGCCGGGACAGGGGAGCCGGGGCCAACGTCCTGACTTTC. Encoded protein: CASSLAESRGRDRGAGANVLTF. The whole variable domain, filled in from reference TRBV5-1 and TRBJ2-6, reads KAGVTQTPRYLIKTRGQQVTLSCSPISGHRSVSWYQQTPGQGLQFLFEYFSETQRNKGNFPGRFSGRQFSNSRSEMNVSTLELGDSALYLCASSLAESRGRDRGAGANVLTFGAGSRLTVL.

The chain joins TRBV7-2 to TRBJ1-2; TRBD1 is a possible D gene (6 bases). In germline, CDR1 is SGHTA, CDR2 FQGNSA. V shed 5 bases and J shed 7 bases, with 17 bases lying between them. This CDR3 contains 14 residues. The chain's CDR3 is CASSPRTDLRGYTF. DNA for the CDR3: TGTGCCAGCAGCCCCCGGACAGATCTTCGTGGCTACACCTTC.

This clone was seen only a few times. This chain uses TRBV28 with TRBJ2-7; D is unclear. V was shortened by 7 bases and J by 0 bases, with 10 bases between the two germline ends. This CDR3 contains 13 residues. CDR1 and CDR2 (germline): MDHEN, SYDVKM. The CDR3 DNA is TGTGCCAGCACCCCCGCAGACTCCTACGAGCAGTACTTC. It encodes CASTPADSYEQYF. The entire variable domain, with the rest obtained from reference TRBV28 and TRBJ2-7, is as follows: DVKVTQSSRYLVKRTGEKVFLECVQDMDHENMFWYRQDPGLGLRLIYFSYDVKMKEKGDIPEGYSVSREKKERFSLILESASTNQTSMYLCASTPADSYEQYFGPGTRLTVT.

This chain links TRBV11-1 with TRBJ2-3; no clear D gene. The germline V and J ends were trimmed by 3 bases and 6 bases, with 7 bases remaining between them. Germline-derived CDR1 and CDR2 are SGHAT and FQDESV (reference sequence). The CDR3 consists of 12 residues. The CDR3 DNA sequence: TGTGCCAGCAGCTTTGGGTTGGATACGCAGTATTTT. Encoded protein: CASSFGLDTQYF.